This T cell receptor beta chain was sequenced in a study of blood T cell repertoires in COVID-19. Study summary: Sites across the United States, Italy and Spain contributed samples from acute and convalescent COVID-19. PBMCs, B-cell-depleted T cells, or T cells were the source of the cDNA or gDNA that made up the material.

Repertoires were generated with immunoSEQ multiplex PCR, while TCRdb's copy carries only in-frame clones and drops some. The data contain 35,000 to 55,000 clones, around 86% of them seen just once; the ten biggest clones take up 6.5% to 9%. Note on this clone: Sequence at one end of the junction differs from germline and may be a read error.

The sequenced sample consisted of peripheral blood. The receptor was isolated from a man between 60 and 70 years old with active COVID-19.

In nucleotides, the CDR3 is TGTGCCAGCAGCTCAGGAGGGGGCGCGGGACTAGCGTTGGCGGTCTTC. It codes for CASSSGGGAGLALAVF. The gene calls are TRBV3-1 (or the pseudogene TRBV3-2) and TRBJ2-1; 10 bases agree with TRBD2. Germline V gives CDR1 LGHDT, CDR2 YNNKEL (reference sequence). There are 16 residues in the CDR3.